The text below deals with one TCR beta chain. The data were taken from a study of blood T cell repertoires in COVID-19. About the research overall: COVID-19 samples, acute and convalescent, were from the United States, Italy and Spain. The analysed material was cDNA or gDNA that came from T cells, B-cell-depleted T cells, or PBMCs.

Per germline, CDR1 SGHRS and CDR2 YFSETQ. Trimming at V came to 5 bases and at J to 5 bases, leaving 11 bases not matched to a gene. The CDR3 has 15 amino acids. Original handling: Reference gene primer amplification yielded estimated nucleated cell counts. Assay: immunoSEQ multiplex PCR; the TCRdb copy retains only in-frame clones and omits some. For V, J and clone size, that table is used; D and trimming come from the DNA. The top ten clones hold approximately 8% of a sample with 130,000 or so clones, approximately 90% of them seen once. The TCR was taken from a man aged 45 to 65 with acute or convalescent COVID-19. V usage is TRBV5-1 and J usage is TRBJ2-7; the match to TRBD1 covers 9 bases. What was sequenced was peripheral blood. DNA for the CDR3: TGCGCCAGCAGTCGAACCGGGACAGGGTTCGACGAGCAGTACTTC. It specifies CASSRTGTGFDEQYF. The variable domain in full, completed from reference TRBV5-1 and TRBJ2-7, reads KAGVTQTPRYLIKTRGQQVTLSCSPISGHRSVSWYQQTPGQGLQFLFEYFSETQRNKGNFPGRFSGRQFSNSRSEMNVSTLELGDSALYLCASSRTGTGFDEQYFGPGTRLTVT.